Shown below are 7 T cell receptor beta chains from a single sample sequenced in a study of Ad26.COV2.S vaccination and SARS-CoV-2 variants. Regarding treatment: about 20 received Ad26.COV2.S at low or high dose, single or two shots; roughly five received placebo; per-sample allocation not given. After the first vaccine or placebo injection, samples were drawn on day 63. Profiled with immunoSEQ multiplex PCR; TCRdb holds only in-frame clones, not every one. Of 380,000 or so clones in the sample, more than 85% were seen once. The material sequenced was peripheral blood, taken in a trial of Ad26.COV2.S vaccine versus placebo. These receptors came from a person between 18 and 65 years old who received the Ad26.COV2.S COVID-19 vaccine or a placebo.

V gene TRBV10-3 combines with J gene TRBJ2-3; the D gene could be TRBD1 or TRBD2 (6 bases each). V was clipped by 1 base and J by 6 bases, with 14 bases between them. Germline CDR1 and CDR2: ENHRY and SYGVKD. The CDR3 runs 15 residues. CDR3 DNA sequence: TGTGCCATCAGTGAGTATCGGGGGCCGAGGGATACGCAGTATTTT. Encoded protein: CAISEYRGPRDTQYF.

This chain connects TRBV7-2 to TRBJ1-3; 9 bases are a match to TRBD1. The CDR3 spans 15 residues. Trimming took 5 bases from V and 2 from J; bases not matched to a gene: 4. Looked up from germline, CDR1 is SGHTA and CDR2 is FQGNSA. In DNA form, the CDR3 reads TGTGCCAGCAGCGGTAGACAGGGGGCTGGAAACACCATATATTTT. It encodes CASSGRQGAGNTIYF. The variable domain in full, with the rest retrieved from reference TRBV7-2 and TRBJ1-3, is GAGVSQSPSNKVTEKGKDVELRCDPISGHTALYWYRQSLGQGLEFLIYFQGNSAPDKSGLPSDRFSAERTGGSVSTLTIQRTQQEDSAVYLCASSGRQGAGNTIYFGEGSWLTVV.

The CDR3 DNA follows: TGCGCCAGCAGTGAGTCGAAAACTCTGGATACGCAGTATTTT. Translating it yields CASSESKTLDTQYF. V gene TRBV10-1 combines with J gene TRBJ2-3, with D unclear. Germline V gene sequence: CDR1 WNHNN, CDR2 SYGVQD (reference sequence). The CDR3 is made up of 14 amino acids. With 0 bases removed from V and 6 bases from J, the gap between germline ends came to 10 bases.

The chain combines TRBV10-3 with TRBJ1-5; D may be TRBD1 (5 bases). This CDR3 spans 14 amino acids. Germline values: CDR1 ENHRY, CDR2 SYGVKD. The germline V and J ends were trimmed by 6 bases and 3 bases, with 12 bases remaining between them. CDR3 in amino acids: CAIRGDSLNQPQHF. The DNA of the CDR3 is TGTGCCATCAGGGGTGACAGCCTCAATCAGCCCCAGCATTTT.

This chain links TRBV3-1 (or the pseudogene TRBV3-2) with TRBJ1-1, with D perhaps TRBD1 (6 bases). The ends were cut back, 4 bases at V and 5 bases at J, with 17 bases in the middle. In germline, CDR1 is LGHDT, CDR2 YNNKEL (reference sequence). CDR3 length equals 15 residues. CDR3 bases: TGTGCCAGCAGCCCCACTGTTAGGGGGTGGACTGAAGCTTTCTTT. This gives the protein CASSPTVRGWTEAFF.

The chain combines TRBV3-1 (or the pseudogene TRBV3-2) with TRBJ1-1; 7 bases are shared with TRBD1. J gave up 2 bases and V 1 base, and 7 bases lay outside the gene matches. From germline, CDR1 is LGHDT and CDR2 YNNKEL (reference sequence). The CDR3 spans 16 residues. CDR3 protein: CASSQATGRVNTEAFF. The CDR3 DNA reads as TGTGCCAGCAGCCAAGCGACAGGGAGGGTTAACACTGAAGCTTTCTTT.

The DNA of the CDR3 is TGCGCCACCTGGTCTCTAGCGCAATACGAGCAGTACTTC. Its protein product is CATWSLAQYEQYF. The chain employs TRBV10-2 and TRBJ2-7, with D possibly matching TRBD2 (6 bases). Germline V gives CDR1 WSHSY, CDR2 SAAADI. The CDR3 length is 13 residues. V lost 10 bases and J 4 bases, leaving 17 bases between the germline ends.